The 13 T cell receptor beta chains listed next were all sequenced from one sample in a study of shared clonotypes between healthy human individuals (dated by TCRdb to the early 2020s). For the CD8 naive samples, CD45RO-negative cells were positively selected for CCR7, yielding a CD45RA+CCR7+ population from which TemRA cells were excluded. Preparation of the library involved the immunoSEQ multiplex PCR assay. TCRdb retrieved this table from immuneACCESS and kept in-frame rearrangements only. Not all clones are present; in checked studies, unresolved V genes account for under half, and no reason is known for the remainder. The sample contains millions of clones, about 93% of them found a single time. Jointly, the top ten make up roughly 1.8% of the sample. Sequencing used naive CD8+ T cells from PBMCs. The cell subset or site tag for this specimen amounts to: CD45RA+CCR7+. Receptors were obtained from a man in his late teens or twenties in good health. Some clones in this sample may be carry-over from other donors' samples.

The chain has TRBV29-1 and TRBJ2-4, with 9 bases matching TRBD1. The CDR3 length is 12 residues. Germline V CDR1 and CDR2: SQVTM, ANQGSEA. V lost 7 bases and J lost 9; bases outside the gene matches: 7. CDR3 protein: CSALQGAFIQYF. In DNA, the CDR3 is TGCAGCGCATTACAGGGGGCATTCATTCAGTACTTC.

The genes are TRBV7-9 and TRBJ2-7; D gene uncertain. This CDR3 contains 11 residues. CDR1 is SEHNR and CDR2 is FQNEAQ in the germline V gene (reference sequence). Trimming cost V 9 bases and J 0 bases, with 6 bases left between them. The CDR3: CARGPSYEQYF. DNA for the CDR3: TGTGCCAGAGGGCCCTCCTACGAGCAGTACTTC.

The rearrangement joins TRBV27 to TRBJ1-1, with unresolved D. The germline gives CDR1 MNHEY, CDR2 SMNVEV (reference sequence). The CDR3 runs to 17 residues. V shed 3 bases and J shed 4 bases, with 21 bases lying between them. The chain's CDR3 is CASSFNLLGPRGTEAFF. Here the CDR3 DNA reads TGTGCCAGCAGTTTCAACCTACTGGGCCCCCGGGGCACTGAAGCTTTCTTT.

The V gene is TRBV7-9, the J gene TRBJ2-7; possible D gene TRBD1, 6 bases. Trimming left V 1 base short and J 2 bases short, with 12 bases between. The length of the CDR3 is 15 residues. Germline CDR1 and CDR2: SEHNR and FQNEAQ (reference sequence). The CDR3 nucleotides are TGTGCCAGCAGCTTAGTCCCAGGGGTTCCCTACGAGCAGTACTTC. It encodes CASSLVPGVPYEQYF.

The CDR3 sequence is CSARDLTGEFF. In DNA, the CDR3 is TGCAGTGCTAGAGATCTTACAGGGGAGTTCTTC. The chain combines TRBV20-1 with TRBJ2-1; TRBD1 aligns across 7 bases. Germline trimming cut 0 bases from V and 14 bases from J; bases unmatched to any gene: 4. Germline values: CDR1 DFQATT, CDR2 SNEGSKA (reference sequence). The CDR3 is 11 amino acids.

V and J are TRBV5-8 and TRBJ2-5, with D maybe TRBD2 (5 bases). This CDR3 contains 16 residues. V lost 4 bases and J lost 5, with 21 bases in between. From germline, CDR1 is SGHTS and CDR2 YDEGEE. The CDR3 coding sequence is TGTGCCAGCAGCCCGGGCTCAACTAATCGGGGTGAGACCCAGTACTTC. It is translated as CASSPGSTNRGETQYF.

The rearrangement uses TRBV5-4 and TRBJ2-4; D tentatively fits TRBD1 or TRBD2 (5 bases each). The V gene's germline CDR1 is SGHNT and CDR2 YYREEE (reference sequence). V was cut by 2 bases and J by 9 bases, with 18 bases left in between. The CDR3 runs 15 residues. CDR3 sequence reads: CASSFSPEQGVIQYF. In nucleotides, the CDR3 is TGTGCCAGCAGCTTTTCCCCAGAGCAGGGAGTCATTCAGTACTTC.

The chain couples TRBV5-4 to TRBJ2-4, with D hard to call. CDR3 length equals 16 residues. V lost 0 bases and J lost 1, with 11 bases in between. Germline loops: CDR1 SGHNT, CDR2 YYREEE (reference sequence). CDR3 nucleotide sequence: TGTGCCAGCAGCTTGGTGACTGTAGGGGCCAAAAACATTCAGTACTTC. Its protein product is CASSLVTVGAKNIQYF.

The rearrangement uses TRBV4-1 and TRBJ2-2; a possible D gene is TRBD1 (5 bases). Trimming took 3 bases from V and 4 from J, leaving 12 bases between them. Germline CDR1 MGHRA, CDR2 YSYEKL. The CDR3 extends over 15 amino acids. The DNA for the CDR3 is TGCGCCAGCAGCCATGGGGCGGTAGGCACCGGGGAGCTGTTTTTT. This encodes CASSHGAVGTGELFF.

The V gene is TRBV11-2, the J gene TRBJ2-5, with D uncertain. The CDR3 spans 17 residues. Germline-derived CDR1 and CDR2 are SGHAT and FQNNGV. Trimming pared 3 bases from V and 0 bases from J, leaving 17 bases between. The DNA of the CDR3 is TGTGCCAGCAGCTTTTACACAAGAAAATATTACCAAGAGACCCAGTACTTC. This encodes CASSFYTRKYYQETQYF.

The chain links TRBV19 to TRBJ2-7, with D perhaps assigned TRBD1 or TRBD2 (6 bases each). The germline gives CDR1 LNHDA, CDR2 SQIVND (reference sequence). V shed 7 bases and J shed 3 bases, with 16 bases lying between them. The CDR3 is 14 residues long. CDR3 sequence: CASTPGAGVYEQYF. The CDR3 bases are TGTGCCAGTACCCCGGGGGCAGGGGTCTACGAGCAGTACTTC.

The CDR3 DNA is TGCAGCGTTGTTAATGCGGGAGATCCCTACGAGCAGTACTTC. Translation gives CSVVNAGDPYEQYF. V and J are TRBV29-1 and TRBJ2-7; 7 bases are a match to TRBD2. The CDR3 has 14 residues. The germline CDR1 and CDR2 sequences are SQVTM and ANQGSEA. With 4 bases clipped from V and 2 bases from J, the junction kept 8 bases outside the gene matches.

The J gene is TRBJ2-7, the V gene TRBV7-9; 12 bases line up with TRBD2. From germline, CDR1 is SEHNR and CDR2 FQNEAQ (reference sequence). The length of the CDR3 is 15 residues. V shed 6 bases, J shed 4 bases, and the junction held 7 bases outside the gene matches. CDR3 region: CASSTLAGGPYEQYF. The CDR3 nucleotides are TGTGCCAGCAGTACTCTAGCGGGAGGGCCTTACGAGCAGTACTTC. Complete variable domain (other parts from reference TRBV7-9 and TRBJ2-7): DTGVSQNPRHKITKRGQNVTFRCDPISEHNRLYWYRQTLGQGPEFLTYFQNEAQLEKSRLLSDRFSAERPKGSFSTLEIQRTEQGDSAMYLCASSTLAGGPYEQYFGPGTRLTVT.